The 8 T cell receptor beta chains below come from one sample, sequenced in a study of Ad26.COV2.S vaccination and SARS-CoV-2 variants. Regarding treatment: roughly 18 received Ad26.COV2.S at low or high dose, single or two shots; about 5 received placebo; per-sample allocation not given. Sampling occurred on day 63 after the first vaccine or placebo injection. Some clones are missing from TCRdb's copy, which holds only in-frame ones; the method was immunoSEQ multiplex PCR. The sample lists about 680,000 clones, roughly nine tenths occurring once. This specimen was peripheral blood, taken in a trial of Ad26.COV2.S vaccine versus placebo. All receptors come from a person between 18 and 60 years old who received the Ad26.COV2.S COVID-19 vaccine or a placebo.

This chain uses TRBV9 with TRBJ1-5, with D possibly being TRBD1 (5 bases). V lost 3 bases and J lost 0, with 10 bases in between. Germline V gene sequence: CDR1 SGDLS, CDR2 YYNGEE. The CDR3 has 15 amino acids. As DNA, the CDR3 is TGTGCCAGCAGCGCCCAGGGTAATAGCAATCAGCCCCAGCATTTT. As protein: CASSAQGNSNQPQHF. Variable domain in full (rest from reference TRBV9 and TRBJ1-5): DSGVTQTPKHLITATGQRVTLRCSPRSGDLSVYWYQQSLDQGLQFLIQYYNGEERAKGNILERFSAQQFPDLHSELNLSSLELGDSALYFCASSAQGNSNQPQHFGDGTRLSIL.

V is TRBV7-8 and J is TRBJ1-1; possible D gene TRBD1, 5 bases. The CDR3 runs to 17 residues. V was pared by 3 bases and J by 3 bases, with 20 bases between. CDR1 and CDR2 from the germline V gene are SGHVS and FQNEAQ. CDR3 nucleotides: TGTGCCAGCAGCTTCCGGAGGTTGCAGGGAGGGGACACTGAAGCTTTCTTT. Its translation: CASSFRRLQGGDTEAFF. The full variable domain, its missing parts supplied by reference TRBV7-8 and TRBJ1-1, is GAGVSQSPRYKVAKRGQDVALRCDPISGHVSLFWYQQALGQGPEFLTYFQNEAQLDKSGLPSDRFFAERPEGSVSTLKIQRTQQEDSAVYLCASSFRRLQGGDTEAFFGQGTRLTVV.

In the case of this clone: Its ends do not fully match the called genes, so a read error is possible. This rearrangement joins TRBV5-4 to TRBJ2-2, with a tentative D call TRBD1 (6 bases). CDR1 and CDR2 from the germline V gene are SGHNT and YYREEE (reference sequence). There are 15 residues in the CDR3. CDR3 sequence reads: CASRLGQANTGELFF. CDR3 in DNA: TGTGCCAGCAGGTTGGGACAAGCGAACACCGGGGAGCTGTTTTTT.

Comment on this clone: This same CDR3 is encoded by further DNA sequences in the sample. The chain combines TRBV7-9 with TRBJ1-5; D gene ambiguous. CDR1 is SEHNR and CDR2 is FQNEAQ in the germline V gene (reference sequence). Between the trimmed V and J ends, which lost 1 base and 6 bases, there was a span of 4 bases. This CDR3 is 12 amino acids long. The CDR3 region is CASSLVGQPQHF. The CDR3 DNA follows: TGTGCCAGCAGCTTAGTCGGTCAGCCCCAGCATTTT.

The V call is TRBV15, the J call TRBJ2-7, with TRBD1 as a possible D gene (6 bases). Trimming stripped 4 bases from V and 0 bases from J, with 13 bases between. Germline assignment: CDR1 LNHNV and CDR2 YYDKDF (reference sequence). The CDR3 runs 15 residues. The CDR3 is CATSNIMGASYEQYF. The DNA of the CDR3 is TGTGCCACCAGCAACATCATGGGGGCCTCCTACGAGCAGTACTTC. The full variable domain, completed using reference TRBV15 and TRBJ2-7, is DAMVIQNPRYQVTQFGKPVTLSCSQTLNHNVMYWYQQKSSQAPKLLFHYYDKDFNNEADTPDNFQSRRPNTSFCFLDIRSPGLGDTAMYLCATSNIMGASYEQYFGPGTRLTVT.

This clone was recorded a few times. This chain uses TRBV5-1 with TRBJ1-6; a possible D gene is TRBD1 (5 bases). Looked up from germline, CDR1 is SGHRS and CDR2 is YFSETQ. This CDR3 contains 19 residues. Trimming shortened V by 0 bases and J by 4 bases, and 20 bases separated the two germline ends. The DNA of the CDR3 is TGCGCCAGCAGCTTGGATGCCGGGACCCCTGACCCTTATAATTCACCCCTCCACTTT. Translating it yields CASSLDAGTPDPYNSPLHF.

V gene TRBV28 combines with J gene TRBJ2-3, with TRBD1 as a possible D gene (6 bases). CDR3 size: 15 residues. Deletions cut 5 bases from V and 0 bases from J, with 12 bases between. Germline-derived CDR1 and CDR2 are MDHEN and SYDVKM. CDR3 loop: CASSVRGSSTDTQYF. The CDR3 region has the DNA TGTGCCAGCAGTGTCAGGGGATCTAGCACAGATACGCAGTATTTT.

This clone has more than one count but fewer than ten. This chain uses TRBV18 with TRBJ1-4; D is ambiguous. CDR3 length: 13 amino acids. Germline V gene sequence: CDR1 KGHSH, CDR2 LQKENI. V lost 3 bases to trimming and J lost 7 bases, with 9 bases between them. CDR3 amino acids: CASSPGLIEKLFF. The DNA of the CDR3 is TGTGCCAGCTCACCCGGACTGATTGAAAAACTGTTTTTT.